The clone carrying this TCR beta chain was recorded a few times. The entry originates in a study of patients and donors after allogeneic stem cell transplantation. TCRdb used MiXCR to reprocess the RT-PCR reads, holding one entry per CDR3 protein. The sample has roughly 250,000 distinct CDR3 sequences, 14% seen once. CDR3 length equals 16 residues. The V gene lost 0 bases and the J gene lost 2 bases, with 11 bases spanning the gap. Germline V gene lookup returns CDR1 SGHVS and CDR2 FQNEAQ. This TCR came from a human donor who was either an allogeneic HSCT recipient or a stem cell or donor lymphocyte infusion donor (not recorded which). It is not recorded whose cells these are; they may come from a transplant donor. Material: blood, either unsorted or a sorted T cell fraction (not recorded which). This chain connects TRBV7-8 to TRBJ2-4; the D gene is possibly TRBD2 (7 bases). CDR3 loop: CASSLAGGHPKNIQYF. In DNA form, the CDR3 reads TGTGCCAGCAGCTTAGCGGGGGGGCATCCCAAAAACATTCAGTACTTC.